Listed below are T cell receptor beta chains from one sample, sequenced in a study of blood T cells in healthy people across ages. TCRdb re-derived calls from the 5' RACE reads in MiXCR, one entry per CDR3 protein. The data hold hundreds of thousands of distinct CDR3 sequences, with around 45% observed a single time. Sequenced input: blood. Source of these receptors: an elderly man in good health. Each CDR3 is given with its conserved first and last residue. A D gene is named only where the DNA matches it firmly. Not every row has a clone size; where given, it reads once, few, many or a size class.

j_gene | d_gene | abundance | v_gene | CDR3nt | CDR3aa
TRBJ2-2 | - | - | TRBV7-8 | TGTGCCAGCACCCCTGACAAGGGGAGGAGCGGGGAGCTGTTTTTT | CASTPDKGRSGELFF
TRBJ1-1 | - | once | TRBV15 | TGTGCCACCAGCAGAGAAACAGGCATGAACACTGAAGCTTTCTTT | CATSRETGMNTEAFF
TRBJ2-5 | TRBD2 | - | TRBV20-1 | TGCAGTGCTAGAGTTTCCGGGACTAGCGGGAGGTTTAGCGAGACCCAGTACTTC | CSARVSGTSGRFSETQYF
TRBJ2-5 | - | few | TRBV7-9 | TGTGCCAGCAGCCCAATTATGGAGACCCAGTACTTC | CASSPIMETQYF
TRBJ2-7 | TRBD2 | - | TRBV29-1 | TGCAGCGTTGAGGCTAGCGGGAGTAATGGTGAGCAGTACTTC | CSVEASGSNGEQYF
TRBJ2-7 | - | few | TRBV11-2 | TGTGCCAGCAGCTTAGTCTACGGGAAGGGTTCGGAGCAGTACTTC | CASSLVYGKGSEQYF
TRBJ2-2 | TRBD2 | - | TRBV7-2 | TGTGCCAGCAGCTTGACTAGCGGGAGATTTAGCACCGGGGAGCTGTTTTTT | CASSLTSGRFSTGELFF
TRBJ2-1 | TRBD1 | - | TRBV29-1 | TGCAGCGTCGATACCACAGGGGGCTACAATGAGCAGTTCTTC | CSVDTTGGYNEQFF
TRBJ2-5 | - | - | TRBV20-1 | TGCAGTGCTAGAGACCCCGTGGGGGTGACGGGGACCCAGTACTTC | CSARDPVGVTGTQYF
TRBJ2-5 | - | - | TRBV6-1 | TGTGCCAGCAGTGAAGCGTGGCCTCCTCCGTACTTC | CASSEAWPPPYF
TRBJ2-7 | - | few | TRBV11-3 | TGTGCCAGCAGCAGGGTTGGTTTCGAGCAGTACTTC | CASSRVGFEQYF
TRBJ2-7 | TRBD2 | - | TRBV9 | TGTGCCAGCAGCCCCCCGCAGCGGGAGAGCGAGCAGTACTTC | CASSPPQRESEQYF
TRBJ1-1 | TRBD1 | - | TRBV29-1 | TGCAGCGCGGGACAGCCGAACACTGAAGTTTTCTTT | CSAGQPNTEVFF
TRBJ2-2 | - | - | TRBV29-1 | TGCAGCGTTGAAGGGGACACCGGACGGGAGCTGTTTTTT | CSVEGDTGRELFF
TRBJ2-5 | TRBD1 | few | TRBV5-1 | TGCGCCAGCAGCAGCCCTCGACAGGGTCAAGAGACCCAGTACTTC | CASSSPRQGQETQYF
TRBJ1-4 | - | - | TRBV6-1 | TGTGCCAGCAATGAGGACGGGGCGGGGGAAAAACTGTTTTTT | CASNEDGAGEKLFF
TRBJ2-7 | - | - | TRBV6-5 | TGTGCCAGCAGTTATGGGCAGGGCGGCACCTACGAGCAGTACTTC | CASSYGQGGTYEQYF
TRBJ2-7 | - | once | TRBV7-2 | TGTGCCAGCAGGCTCTCGAGCTCCTACGAGCAGTACTTC | CASRLSSSYEQYF
TRBJ2-5 | - | - | TRBV10-3 | TGTGCCATCAGTGAGGCAGCTCAAGAGACCCAGTACTTC | CAISEAAQETQYF
TRBJ2-7 | - | - | TRBV20-1 | TGCAGTGCTAGAGATTTCCTTGGACTGAGGTACGAGCAGTACTTC | CSARDFLGLRYEQYF
TRBJ2-3 | TRBD2 | - | TRBV20-1 | TGCAGTTCCTATAGCGGGAGGGCCGGGGATACGCAGTATTTT | CSSYSGRAGDTQYF
TRBJ2-1 | TRBD2 | many | TRBV5-1 | TGCGCCAGCAGCTTGGAAGCGGGAGGATACAATGAGCAGTTCTTC | CASSLEAGGYNEQFF
TRBJ1-4 | - | once | TRBV15 | TGTGCCACCAGCAGAGGAGTCCGGCGGGATGAAAAACTGTTTTTT | CATSRGVRRDEKLFF
TRBJ2-7 | - | - | TRBV18 | TGTGCCAGCTCACCCGACGGGACCTACGAGCAGTACTTC | CASSPDGTYEQYF
TRBJ2-2 | TRBD2 | - | TRBV27 | TGTGCCAGCAGTATGGGACTAGCGGGAGATATGGGTTCGACCGGGGAGCTGTTTTTT | CASSMGLAGDMGSTGELFF
TRBJ2-7 | TRBD1 | - | TRBV9 | TGTGCCAGCAGCGTAGATGGACAGGGAGGAGTGTACGAGCAGTACTTC | CASSVDGQGGVYEQYF
TRBJ2-7 | TRBD2 | - | TRBV20-1 | TGCAGCTGCCCTGGACTAGCGGGAGTTCGGAAATCATACGAGCAGTACTTC | CSCPGLAGVRKSYEQYF
TRBJ1-2 | - | few | TRBV5-5 | TGTGCCAGCAGCCCAGGGTACTATGGCTACACCTTC | CASSPGYYGYTF
TRBJ2-1 | TRBD2 | few | TRBV20-1 | TGCAGTGCTAGTCAGCGAGCGGGACGGTACAATGAGCAGTTCTTC | CSASQRAGRYNEQFF
TRBJ2-3 | - | - | TRBV4-2 | TGTGCCAGCAGCCAAGAGCAAGGACTTACAGATACGCAGTATTTT | CASSQEQGLTDTQYF
TRBJ2-3 | - | - | TRBV11-3 | TGTGCCTGGACCCGGGACCCGCGCACAGATACGCAGTATTTT | CAWTRDPRTDTQYF
TRBJ2-7 | - | - | TRBV7-2 | TGTGCCAGCAGCCCTAGCGTACCATCCTACGAGCAGTACTTC | CASSPSVPSYEQYF
TRBJ2-1 | - | - | TRBV6-2/TRBV6-3 | TGTGCCAGCAGTTACGGGCTAGCTCGAAACAATGAGCAGTTCTTC | CASSYGLARNNEQFF
TRBJ2-1 | - | few | TRBV14 | TGTGCCAGCAGCCACCGGAATGAGCAGTTCTTC | CASSHRNEQFF
TRBJ1-6 | TRBD1 | few | TRBV3-1 | TGTGCCAGCAGCCCTCGACAGGGGCTGGATTCACCCCTCCACTTT | CASSPRQGLDSPLHF
TRBJ1-1 | - | - | TRBV7-3 | TGTGCCAGCAGCTTCTTGGGAGGGTTGAACACTGAAGCTTTCTTT | CASSFLGGLNTEAFF
TRBJ2-1 | TRBD2 | few | TRBV10-3 | TGTGCCATCAGTGAGTCGATTGTTGGGACTAGTCAGTTCTTC | CAISESIVGTSQFF
TRBJ2-7 | - | few | TRBV29-1 | TGCAGCGTTGAAGAGAGAGGGTTCAGGGAGCAGTACTTC | CSVEERGFREQYF
TRBJ2-1 | TRBD2 | few | TRBV6-2/TRBV6-3 | TGTGCCAGCAGTTCGATGACTAGCGGGGCCAATGAGCAGTTCTTC | CASSSMTSGANEQFF
TRBJ2-1 | - | few | TRBV29-1 | TGCAGCGTTGAGGGGGAGCATGGGTCCTACAATGAGCAGTTCTTC | CSVEGEHGSYNEQFF
TRBJ2-3 | - | few | TRBV20-1 | TGCAGTGCTAGAGATTTCCGGGGATCTAGCACAGATACGCAGTATTTT | CSARDFRGSSTDTQYF
TRBJ2-7 | - | few | TRBV3-1 | TGTGCCAGCAGCCAAAGCCGCAGCGGGTTTTACGAGCAGTACTTC | CASSQSRSGFYEQYF
TRBJ2-2 | - | - | TRBV29-1 | TGCAGCGTTGAAGAGCCTAGGGGCACCGGGGAGCTGTTTTTT | CSVEEPRGTGELFF
TRBJ2-2 | - | few | TRBV5-1 | TGCGCCAGCAGCTTGAATCTGGGGGAGACCGGGGAGCTGTTTTTT | CASSLNLGETGELFF
TRBJ2-1 | TRBD2 | - | TRBV20-1 | TGCAGTGCTAGAGGCGGGCGGGAGGACAATGAGCAGTTCTTC | CSARGGREDNEQFF
TRBJ2-2 | - | - | TRBV12-3/TRBV12-4 | TGTGCCAGCAGTTTAATCGGGGCCGGGGAGCTGTTTTTT | CASSLIGAGELFF
TRBJ2-1 | - | many | TRBV5-7 | TGTGCCAGCAGCTTCGGGAGCCCGAGCTCCTACAATGAGCAGTTCTTC | CASSFGSPSSYNEQFF
TRBJ2-1 | TRBD2 | few | TRBV20-1 | TGCAGTGCGGGGGAGGGCCATCGAAATGAGCAGTTCTTC | CSAGEGHRNEQFF
TRBJ1-5 | TRBD1 | - | TRBV28 | TGTGCCAGCAGTCTCACCCTGGGACAGGGAGGTCAGCCCCAGCATTTT | CASSLTLGQGGQPQHF
TRBJ2-4 | TRBD1 | - | TRBV12-3/TRBV12-4 | TGTGCCAGCAGTAAGGGACAGGGTCTGAACATTCAGTACTTC | CASSKGQGLNIQYF
TRBJ2-7 | - | - | TRBV7-9 | TGTGCCAGCAGCTTAGATTTATCGGGCGAGCAGTACTTC | CASSLDLSGEQYF
TRBJ2-7 | TRBD2 | few | TRBV7-2 | TGTGCCAGCAGTCCAGGTGGGGCGGGAGGTTCCTACGAGCAGTACTTC | CASSPGGAGGSYEQYF
TRBJ2-2 | - | - | TRBV7-3 | TGTGCCAGCAGCTTAGTACAGACTGCAAACACCGGGGAGCTGTTTTTT | CASSLVQTANTGELFF